A single sample is the source of the 26 T cell receptor beta chains below, sequenced in a study of Ad26.COV2.S vaccination and SARS-CoV-2 variants. Treatment: about 20 received Ad26.COV2.S at low or high dose, single or two shots; 5 received placebo; per-sample allocation not given. Samples analyzed were those drawn on day 63 after the first vaccine or placebo injection. Clones were sequenced by immunoSEQ multiplex PCR, and TCRdb holds only the in-frame ones, with some missing. The sample consists of a few hundred thousand clones, 80% to 95% of them appearing once. The material was peripheral blood, obtained in a trial of Ad26.COV2.S vaccine versus placebo. The receptors come from a person aged 18 to 59 who received the Ad26.COV2.S COVID-19 vaccine or a placebo.

This chain connects TRBV20-1 to TRBJ1-1, with 7 bases that match TRBD1. Germline V gene lookup returns CDR1 DFQATT and CDR2 SNEGSKA (reference sequence). Unmatched junction bases numbered 6, after V lost 6 bases and J lost 8 bases. CDR3 length: 11 residues. This chain's CDR3 is CSAPRQGEAFF. Written as DNA, the CDR3 is TGCAGTGCCCCCCGACAGGGAGAAGCTTTCTTT.

The chain carries TRBV28 and TRBJ2-3; D remains unclear. This CDR3 comprises 18 residues. Trimming pared 6 bases from V and 2 bases from J, leaving 24 bases between. The germline gives CDR1 MDHEN, CDR2 SYDVKM. The CDR3 nucleotides are TGTGCCAGCAGGTCACGGGTGCTGGGCCCTCTTCCCACAGATACGCAGTATTTT. It specifies CASRSRVLGPLPTDTQYF.

V usage is TRBV30 and J usage is TRBJ2-5, with D maybe TRBD2 (7 bases). Trimming left V 6 bases short and J 2 bases short, with 22 bases between. This CDR3 has 16 residues. Looked up from germline, CDR1 is GTSNPN and CDR2 is SVGIG (reference sequence). The CDR3 bases are TGTGCCTGTTCAAACCCCCCGGGGGGACAACAAGAGACCCAGTACTTC. It codes for CACSNPPGGQQETQYF.

The gene calls are TRBV3-1 (or the pseudogene TRBV3-2) and TRBJ2-3, with 7 bases matching TRBD1. The germline gives CDR1 LGHDT, CDR2 YNNKEL (reference sequence). V lost 0 bases, J lost 2 bases, and 8 bases stayed unmatched. The CDR3 is 17 amino acids. CDR3 coding DNA: TGTGCCAGCAGCCAAGACCTTGGACAGGCTAACACAGATACGCAGTATTTT. As protein: CASSQDLGQANTDTQYF.

The chain combines TRBV15 with TRBJ2-3; TRBD2 matches 10 bases. Germline V CDR1 and CDR2: LNHNV, YYDKDF (reference sequence). J lost 4 bases, V lost 8 bases, and 12 bases had no gene match. CDR3 length equals 16 residues. CDR3 sequence (DNA): TGTGCCACCCGCTCTAGCGGGAGACCGACCGCAGATACGCAGTATTTT. It encodes CATRSSGRPTADTQYF.

The chain has TRBV18 and TRBJ1-2; D gene unclear. V dropped 4 bases and J dropped 4 bases, with 13 bases sitting between them. Germline CDR1 reads KGHSH; CDR2 reads LQKENI. The CDR3 runs to 14 residues. The DNA for the CDR3 is TGTGCCAGCTCACTTACCACAGAGTCCTATGGCTACACCTTC. Translating gives CASSLTTESYGYTF.

The rearrangement links TRBV25-1 to TRBJ1-3; weak D call: TRBD1 (5 bases). The CDR3 totals 15 residues. V was pared by 0 bases and J by 0 bases, with 6 bases between. Germline loops: CDR1 MGHDK, CDR2 SYGVNS. The CDR3 protein is CASSEYGGSGNTIYF. Here the CDR3 DNA reads TGTGCCAGCAGTGAATACGGGGGCTCTGGAAACACCATATATTTT.

This chain connects TRBV3-1 (or the pseudogene TRBV3-2) to TRBJ2-7; no firm D call. The germline V gene has CDR1 LGHDT and CDR2 YNNKEL (reference sequence). V lost 1 base, J lost 6 bases, and 7 bases lay in between. The CDR3 has 12 residues. The CDR3 sequence is CASSQASSEQYF. Here the CDR3 DNA reads TGTGCCAGCAGCCAAGCGTCGTCCGAGCAGTACTTC.

The J gene is TRBJ2-1, the V gene TRBV27, with TRBD2 as a possible D gene (6 bases). This CDR3 comprises 16 residues. The V end lost 7 bases, the J end lost 1 base, and 17 bases lay between the germline ends. Germline V gene sequence: CDR1 MNHEY, CDR2 SMNVEV (reference sequence). The chain's CDR3 is CASKPGGVGSYNEQFF. The CDR3 DNA sequence: TGTGCCAGCAAACCCGGGGGAGTTGGATCCTACAATGAGCAGTTCTTC.

This chain connects TRBV5-4 to TRBJ1-4; the D gene is possibly TRBD1 (5 bases). V was pared by 4 bases and J by 5 bases, with 15 bases between. The CDR3 has 15 residues. Germline CDR1 reads SGHNT; CDR2 reads YYREEE (reference sequence). CDR3 DNA: TGTGCCAGCAGCGAAGGGACGGCTAAGAATGAAAAACTGTTTTTT. This encodes CASSEGTAKNEKLFF.

This chain joins TRBV7-9 and TRBJ2-3; D might be TRBD1 or TRBD2, each matching 6 bases. The germline V gene has CDR1 SEHNR and CDR2 FQNEAQ (reference sequence). With 3 bases removed from V and 4 bases from J, the gap between germline ends came to 14 bases. The CDR3 covers 15 residues. Here the CDR3 DNA reads TGTGCCAGCAGCTTGATAGGGGGGAGCGCAGATACGCAGTATTTT. It translates to CASSLIGGSADTQYF.

The V call is TRBV7-2, the J call TRBJ2-7; D not certain. Germline V gives CDR1 SGHTA, CDR2 FQGNSA. The CDR3 spans 16 residues. Between the trimmed V and J ends, which lost 5 bases and 1 base, there was a span of 18 bases. In DNA form, the CDR3 reads TGTGCCAGCAGCCCAATTCCGCATGGGGAATCCTACGAGCAGTACTTC. This gives the protein CASSPIPHGESYEQYF.

The genes are TRBV9 and TRBJ1-1; 8 bases are shared with TRBD1. The CDR3 length is 17 residues. The V gene end was trimmed by 0 bases and the J gene end by 1 base; junction bases not matched to a gene: 8. The V gene's germline CDR1 is SGDLS and CDR2 YYNGEE. The CDR3: CASSVGDRGHSNTEAFF. Here the CDR3 DNA reads TGTGCCAGCAGCGTAGGAGACAGGGGCCACTCGAACACTGAAGCTTTCTTT.

This clone was seen a single time. The genes are TRBV15 and TRBJ2-7, with 9 bases that match TRBD2. V gave up 0 bases and J gave up 3 bases; unmatched junction bases: 3. CDR1 is LNHNV, CDR2 YYDKDF, per germline (reference sequence). The CDR3 has 15 amino acids. As DNA, the CDR3 is TGTGCCACCAGCAGAGAGGCGGGAGGGGGCTACGAGCAGTACTTC. Its protein is CATSREAGGGYEQYF.

The chain uses TRBV6-2 or TRBV6-3 and TRBJ1-5, with 10 bases identical to TRBD1. With 1 base clipped from V and 4 bases from J, the junction kept 4 bases outside the gene matches. CDR1 is MNHEY and CDR2 is SVGEGT in the germline V gene. CDR3 length equals 16 residues. CDR3 region: CASSYWGTGANQPQHF. CDR3 DNA: TGTGCCAGCAGTTACTGGGGGACAGGGGCAAATCAGCCCCAGCATTTT.

This chain connects TRBV6-1 to TRBJ1-5; D is uncertain. The germline V and J ends were trimmed by 2 bases and 4 bases, with 9 bases remaining between them. The germline V gene has CDR1 MNHNS and CDR2 SASEGT. The CDR3 loop spans 14 amino acids. The CDR3 sequence: CASSERLVNQPQHF. The CDR3 coding sequence is TGTGCCAGCAGTGAACGGTTAGTTAATCAGCCCCAGCATTTT.

J is TRBJ2-5 and V is TRBV5-4; 9 bases align to TRBD2. Germline-derived CDR1 and CDR2 are SGHNT and YYREEE (reference sequence). Trimming cost V 0 bases and J 9 bases; bases outside gene matches: 9. The CDR3 is made up of 15 amino acids. As DNA, the CDR3 is TGTGCCAGCAGCTTGGAAGGGGGCGGGAGGGACCCCCAGTACTTC. Translating it yields CASSLEGGGRDPQYF.

This rearrangement joins TRBV2 to TRBJ2-3; D is unresolved. V was trimmed by 6 bases and J by 4 bases, leaving 8 bases between them. The CDR3 covers 12 residues. Germline CDR1 and CDR2: SNHLY and FYNNEI. CDR3 loop: CASSPQADTQYF. The DNA for the CDR3 is TGTGCCAGCAGCCCCCAGGCAGATACGCAGTATTTT.

The chain carries TRBV18 and TRBJ2-3; D is undetermined. CDR1 and CDR2 (germline): KGHSH, LQKENI. The CDR3 has 15 residues. V was cut by 9 bases and J by 0 bases, with 16 bases left in between. CDR3 coding DNA: TGTGCCAGTTCCTCTAGGATATCTAGCACAGATACGCAGTATTTT. It translates to CASSSRISSTDTQYF.

V is TRBV27 and J is TRBJ1-1; D gene ambiguous. Germline V gene sequence: CDR1 MNHEY, CDR2 SMNVEV (reference sequence). V was pared by 7 bases and J by 3 bases, with 6 bases between. The CDR3 totals 11 residues. The CDR3 here is CASMIHTEAFF. DNA for the CDR3: TGTGCCAGCATGATCCACACTGAAGCTTTCTTT.

The chain carries TRBV15 and TRBJ2-1; a possible D gene is TRBD2 (5 bases). V gave up 0 bases and J gave up 1 base, with 7 bases separating them. This CDR3 is 15 amino acids long. Germline values: CDR1 LNHNV, CDR2 YYDKDF (reference sequence). CDR3 DNA sequence: TGTGCCACCAGCAGAGAGAGGGAGTCCTACAATGAGCAGTTCTTC. It encodes CATSRERESYNEQFF. Full variable domain (outside the CDR3, taken from reference TRBV15 and TRBJ2-1): DAMVIQNPRYQVTQFGKPVTLSCSQTLNHNVMYWYQQKSSQAPKLLFHYYDKDFNNEADTPDNFQSRRPNTSFCFLDIRSPGLGDTAMYLCATSRERESYNEQFFGPGTRLTVL.

The DNA of the CDR3 is TGTGCCAGCAGCTTAAACGGCCCAGGCAGCGGGCAGTTCTTC. Amino acids: CASSLNGPGSGQFF. V is TRBV7-3 and J is TRBJ2-1, with a weak D call TRBD2 (5 bases). Between the trimmed V and J ends, which lost 1 base and 12 bases, there was a span of 16 bases. This CDR3 comprises 14 residues. Germline loops: CDR1 SGHTA, CDR2 FQGTGA. Full variable domain (missing parts from reference TRBV7-3 and TRBJ2-1): GAGVSQTPSNKVTEKGKYVELRCDPISGHTALYWYRQSLGQGPEFLIYFQGTGAADDSGLPNDRFFAVRPEGSVSTLKIQRTERGDSAVYLCASSLNGPGSGQFFGPGTRLTVL.

V and J are TRBV7-9 and TRBJ2-5; perhaps TRBD1 as D (6 bases). Germline V gene data show CDR1 as SEHNR and CDR2 as FQNEAQ (reference sequence). The CDR3 is 15 amino acids. The ends were cut back, 1 base at V and 10 bases at J, with 19 bases in the middle. The CDR3: CASSLVGDKAVVQYF. The CDR3 nucleotides read TGTGCCAGCAGCTTAGTCGGGGACAAGGCAGTGGTCCAGTACTTC. The entire variable domain, with the rest obtained from reference TRBV7-9 and TRBJ2-5, is as follows: DTGVSQNPRHKITKRGQNVTFRCDPISEHNRLYWYRQTLGQGPEFLTYFQNEAQLEKSRLLSDRFSAERPKGSFSTLEIQRTEQGDSAMYLCASSLVGDKAVVQYFGPGTRLLVL.

This clone appeared once. The V and J genes are TRBV9 and TRBJ2-7; perhaps TRBD2 as D (6 bases). This CDR3 spans 14 amino acids. Germline CDR1 SGDLS, CDR2 YYNGEE. Between the trimmed V and J ends, which lost 3 bases and 2 bases, there was a span of 12 bases. The CDR3 DNA reads as TGTGCCAGCAGCGCACTAGCAGGTACCTACGAGCAGTACTTC. As protein: CASSALAGTYEQYF.

This clone was observed a handful of times. This chain links TRBV9 with TRBJ1-5, with no clear D. CDR3 length: 14 amino acids. Germline CDR1 SGDLS, CDR2 YYNGEE. With 0 bases removed from V and 4 bases from J, the gap between germline ends came to 8 bases. The CDR3 spells CASSVDSGNQPQHF. The CDR3 DNA sequence: TGTGCCAGCAGCGTAGATTCGGGGAATCAGCCCCAGCATTTT. Drawing the rest from reference TRBV9 and TRBJ1-5, the complete variable domain is DSGVTQTPKHLITATGQRVTLRCSPRSGDLSVYWYQQSLDQGLQFLIQYYNGEERAKGNILERFSAQQFPDLHSELNLSSLELGDSALYFCASSVDSGNQPQHFGDGTRLSIL.

The rearrangement uses TRBV7-2 and TRBJ2-3; D unclear. Germline-derived CDR1 and CDR2 are SGHTA and FQGNSA. V lost 6 bases and J lost 2, with 9 bases in between. CDR3 size: 13 residues. CDR3 residues: CASSKYNTDTQYF. CDR3 bases: TGTGCCAGCAGTAAATACAACACAGATACGCAGTATTTT.